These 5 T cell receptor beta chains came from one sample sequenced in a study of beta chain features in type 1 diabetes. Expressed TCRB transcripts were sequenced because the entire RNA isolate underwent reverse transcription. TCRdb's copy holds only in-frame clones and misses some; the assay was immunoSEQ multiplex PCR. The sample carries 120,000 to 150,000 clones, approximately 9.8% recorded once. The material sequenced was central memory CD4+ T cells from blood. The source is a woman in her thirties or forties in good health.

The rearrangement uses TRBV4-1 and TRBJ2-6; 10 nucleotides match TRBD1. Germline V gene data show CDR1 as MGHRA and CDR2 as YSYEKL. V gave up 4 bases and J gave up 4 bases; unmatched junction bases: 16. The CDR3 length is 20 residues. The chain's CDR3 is CASSLFFRGTGADGANVLTF. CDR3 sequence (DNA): TGCGCCAGCAGCCTCTTTTTTCGAGGGACAGGGGCGGACGGGGCCAACGTCCTGACTTTC.

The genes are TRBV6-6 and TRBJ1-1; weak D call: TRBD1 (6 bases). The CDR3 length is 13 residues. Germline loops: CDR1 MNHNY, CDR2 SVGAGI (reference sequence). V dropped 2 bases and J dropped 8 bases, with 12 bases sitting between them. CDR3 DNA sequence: TGTGCCAGCAGTTACGTCAGGGGTTCCGAAGCTTTCTTT. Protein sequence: CASSYVRGSEAFF.

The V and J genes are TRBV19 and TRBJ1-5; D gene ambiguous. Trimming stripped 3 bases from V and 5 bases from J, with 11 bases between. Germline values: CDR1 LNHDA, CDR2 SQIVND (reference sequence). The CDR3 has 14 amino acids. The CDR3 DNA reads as TGTGCCAGTAGTATTGGCGGTGAGGATCAGCCCCAGCATTTT. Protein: CASSIGGEDQPQHF. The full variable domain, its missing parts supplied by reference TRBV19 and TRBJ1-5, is DGGITQSPKYLFRKEGQNVTLSCEQNLNHDAMYWYRQDPGQGLRLIYYSQIVNDFQKGDIAEGYSVSREKKESFPLTVTSAQKNPTAFYLCASSIGGEDQPQHFGDGTRLSIL.

CDR3 DNA: TGTGCCAGCTCACCGACCCGGGGGGGCGACGCTTTCTTT. This sequence encodes CASSPTRGGDAFF. V is TRBV18 and J is TRBJ1-1, with D maybe TRBD1 (6 bases). Deletions cut 3 bases from V and 11 bases from J, with 16 bases between. Germline V gene data show CDR1 as KGHSH and CDR2 as LQKENI. The CDR3 has 13 amino acids.

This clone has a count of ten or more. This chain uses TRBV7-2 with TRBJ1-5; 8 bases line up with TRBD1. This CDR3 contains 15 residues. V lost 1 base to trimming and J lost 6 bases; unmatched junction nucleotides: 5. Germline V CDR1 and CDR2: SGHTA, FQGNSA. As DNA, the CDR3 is TGTGCCAGCAGCTTAGACAGGGGGTTTGGTCAGCCCCAGCATTTT. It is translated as CASSLDRGFGQPQHF.